This T cell receptor (beta chain) was profiled in a study of T cells after yellow fever vaccination. Regarding the study as a whole: A small share of clonotypes appeared in both CD4 and CD8 compartments. Reappearing after the booster were most of the clones from primary vaccination (less than 97% CD4, 85% to 90% CD8).

TCRdb fed the 5' RACE reads into MiXCR, producing one record per CDR3 protein. The data contain approximately 150,000 distinct CDR3 sequences, roughly a tenth of them singletons. A remark on this clonotype: Its target is unknown.

The ends were cut back, 7 bases at V and 1 base at J, with 10 bases in the middle. Germline assignment: CDR1 MNHEY and CDR2 SVGEGT. The CDR3 is 13 amino acids. This clonotype originated in a man between 18 and 29 years old who received the YFV17D yellow fever vaccine. Source: CD8+ T cells sorted from PBMCs, taken 45 days after the yellow fever booster vaccination. The chain employs TRBV6-2 or TRBV6-3 and TRBJ1-1, with D hard to call. The CDR3 spells CASMTDGNTEAFF. CDR3 coding DNA: TGTGCCAGCATGACCGACGGGAACACTGAAGCTTTCTTT.